What follows is one T cell receptor beta chain and its context. Its antigen is not known. V shed 4 bases and J 4 bases; nucleotides not matched to a gene: 3. This CDR3 contains 15 residues. The germline V gene encodes CDR1 KGHDR and CDR2 SFDVKD. The record originates from a study of CD4 T cells in relation to SARS-CoV-2 and coronaviruses. At the level of the study: The negative reference was HIV-1 Nef peptide pool or peptide-free culture.

Measured with immunoSEQ multiplex PCR; TCRdb has only the in-frame clones, and not every one. The table shows about 30,000 clones, with more than 70% occurring only once. Unexposed donor CD4+ T cells date from about 2010-2018, before the COVID-19 pandemic. After approximately ten days of culture, CD4+ T cells were isolated. Source material: CD4+ T cells from PBMCs, cultured in vitro. This TCR derives from a human donor in good health. The rearrangement links TRBV24-1 to TRBJ2-1; the match to TRBD2 covers 10 bases. CDR3 nucleotides: TGTGCCACCAGTGACTCAGCGGGGGGGTACAATGAGCAGTTCTTC. It specifies CATSDSAGGYNEQFF.